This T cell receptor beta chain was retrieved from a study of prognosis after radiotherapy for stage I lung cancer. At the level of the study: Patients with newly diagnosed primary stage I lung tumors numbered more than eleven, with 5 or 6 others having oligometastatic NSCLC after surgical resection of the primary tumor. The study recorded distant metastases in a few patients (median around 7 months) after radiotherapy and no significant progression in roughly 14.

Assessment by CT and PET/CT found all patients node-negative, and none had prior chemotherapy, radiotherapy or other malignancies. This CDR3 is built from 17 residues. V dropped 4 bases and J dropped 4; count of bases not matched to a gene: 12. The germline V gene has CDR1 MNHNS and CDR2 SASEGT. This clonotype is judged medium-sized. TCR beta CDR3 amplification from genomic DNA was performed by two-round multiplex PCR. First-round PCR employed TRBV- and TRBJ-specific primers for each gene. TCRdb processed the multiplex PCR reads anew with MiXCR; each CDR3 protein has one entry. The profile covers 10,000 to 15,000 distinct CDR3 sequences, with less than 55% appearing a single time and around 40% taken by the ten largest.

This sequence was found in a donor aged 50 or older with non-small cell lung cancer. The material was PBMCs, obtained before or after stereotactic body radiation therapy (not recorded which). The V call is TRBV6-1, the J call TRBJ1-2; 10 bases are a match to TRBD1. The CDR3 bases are TGTGCCAGCAGTGGCCGACAGGGGGCCCCTATACCCTATGGCTACACCTTC. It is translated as CASSGRQGAPIPYGYTF.